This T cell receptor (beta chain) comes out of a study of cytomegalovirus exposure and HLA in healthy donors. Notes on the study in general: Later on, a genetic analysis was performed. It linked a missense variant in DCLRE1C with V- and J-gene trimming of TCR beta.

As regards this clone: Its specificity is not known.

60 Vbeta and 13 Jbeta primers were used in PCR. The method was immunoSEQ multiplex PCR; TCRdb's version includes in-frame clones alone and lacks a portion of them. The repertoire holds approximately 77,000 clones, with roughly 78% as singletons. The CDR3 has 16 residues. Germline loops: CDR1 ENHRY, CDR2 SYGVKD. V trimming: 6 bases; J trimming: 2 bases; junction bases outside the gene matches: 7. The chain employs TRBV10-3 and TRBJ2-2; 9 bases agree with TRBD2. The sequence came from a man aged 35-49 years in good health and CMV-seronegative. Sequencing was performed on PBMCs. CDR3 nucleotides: TGTGCCATCAGCGCCGCAGCGGGAGGTAACACCGGGGAGCTGTTTTTT. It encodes CAISAAAGGNTGELFF.